A single sample is the source of the 16 T cell receptor beta chains below, sequenced in a study of tumor-infiltrating lymphocytes in primary liver carcinoma. Using a constant-region primer together with ProtoScript II reverse transcriptase, TCR beta cDNA was made from 500 to 650 ng of total RNA. Three nested multiplex PCR rounds, a slightly modified ARM-PCR method, built the TCR beta libraries. TRBV1-TRBV30 forward primers and a C-beta reverse primer were used in the first two PCR rounds, which each ran for around 11 cycles. MiXCR, run by TCRdb on the multiplex PCR reads, gives a single entry per CDR3 protein. The sample includes roughly 30,000 distinct CDR3 sequences, roughly 77% of them seen just once. The approximately 17-32 mg bulk tissue piece was not sorted before simultaneous RNA and DNA extraction. Sequencing input: liver tumor tissue from sampling region 3. Subset here: tumor region T3, left-lateral pole. These receptor sequences come from a woman in her twenties or thirties with primary liver carcinoma and hepatitis B virus infection.

This clonotype has only a few counts. A single base separates this from a much larger clone, so it may be a read error. The chain employs TRBV6-5 and TRBJ2-1; D might be TRBD2 (5 bases). Germline values: CDR1 MNHEY, CDR2 SVGAGI. The CDR3 length is 14 residues. The CDR3 loop is CASRLPDYHNEHFF. In nucleotides, the CDR3 is TGTGCCAGCAGACTTCCCGACTACCACAATGAGCACTTCTTC.

Note on this clonotype: A much larger clone is a single base away; this may be a read error. The V call is TRBV9, the J call TRBJ2-3, with TRBD1 identical over 7 bases. This CDR3 contains 16 residues. Per germline, CDR1 SGDLS and CDR2 YYNGEE. The CDR3, as DNA: TGTGCCAGCAACGTAGCTATGGGACAGTTGACAGATACGCAGTATTTT. Residues: CASNVAMGQLTDTQYF. Combining the CDR3 with reference TRBV9 and TRBJ2-3 gives the whole variable domain DSGVTQTPKHLITATGQRVTLRCSPRSGDLSVYWYQQSLDQGLQFLIQYYNGEERAKGNILERFSAQQFPDLHSELNLSSLELGDSALYFCASNVAMGQLTDTQYFGPGTRLTVL.

This chain joins TRBV29-1 and TRBJ2-3; 7 nucleotides line up with TRBD1. The CDR3 has 24 residues. Trimming took 6 bases from V and 1 from J; bases not matched to a gene: 37. The germline V gene has CDR1 SQVTM and CDR2 ANQGSEA. As DNA, the CDR3 is TGCAGCGTAGAGCAGATACAAGACCGACAGGGTTCGGCGGAAACCGGCGGAGGCACAGATACGCAGTATTTT. Residues: CSVEQIQDRQGSAETGGGTDTQYF.

V and J are TRBV12-3 or TRBV12-4 and TRBJ1-5; D is uncertain. CDR3 length: 14 amino acids. The V and J ends lost 10 bases and 9 bases respectively, with 22 bases between them. The CDR3 region has the DNA TGTGCCAACAGCCCCTTCCGGATTGATCTGCCCCAGCATTTT. The encoded protein is CANSPFRIDLPQHF.

To note about this clonotype: A much larger clone lies one base from this, so it may be a read error. No conserved phenylalanine or tryptophan ends this CDR3, so it is likely a read error. This chain links TRBV6-5 with TRBJ2-4; unclear D gene. This CDR3 contains 14 residues. Between the trimmed V and J ends, which lost 4 bases and 3 bases, there was a span of 10 bases. The germline V gene encodes CDR1 MNHEY and CDR2 SVGAGI. CDR3 loop: CASSSRLGKNIQYL. The CDR3 DNA follows: TGTGCCAGCAGTTCTAGGCTTGGCAAAAACATTCAGTACTTA.

This clonotype was counted many times. The chain employs TRBV2 and TRBJ2-4; 9 positions match TRBD1. The trim removed 8 bases at V and 0 bases at J, leaving 8 bases unmatched. Germline CDR1 reads SNHLY; CDR2 reads FYNNEI. This CDR3 has 16 amino acids. The CDR3 sequence is CASLLRQGGAKNIQYF. CDR3 DNA sequence: TGTGCCAGCCTGCTCCGACAGGGGGGAGCCAAAAACATTCAGTACTTC.

V usage is TRBV12-3 or TRBV12-4 and J usage is TRBJ2-5; 9 bases are a match to TRBD1. The CDR3 is made up of 14 amino acids. V dropped 7 bases and J dropped 5; count of bases not matched to a gene: 8. The CDR3 is CASTRTGGRETQYF. In nucleotides, the CDR3 is TGTGCCAGCACTCGTACAGGGGGCCGGGAGACCCAGTACTTC.

There are many counts of this clonotype. The rearrangement links TRBV9 to TRBJ2-7; a weak D match, TRBD1 (6 bases). Germline loops: CDR1 SGDLS, CDR2 YYNGEE. The CDR3 consists of 15 residues. Trimming cost V 3 bases and J 10 bases, with 23 bases left between them. CDR3 in DNA: TGTGCCAGCAGCGCATCGGACAGAGGGGGAGCCGATCAGTACTTC. Its protein product is CASSASDRGGADQYF.

This clonotype was seen once. A much larger clone lies one base from this, so it may be a read error. The chain uses TRBV11-2 and TRBJ2-7; no firm D call. Germline V gene data show CDR1 as SGHAT and CDR2 as FQNNGV. This CDR3 spans 14 amino acids. In nucleotides, the CDR3 is TGTGCCAACAGCTTAGCACGGAGAGCCTACGATCAGTACTTC. Residues: CANSLARRAYDQYF.

About this clonotype: This may be a read error, as it is one base from a much larger clone. The V gene is TRBV29-1, the J gene TRBJ2-1; D perhaps matches TRBD1 (5 bases). The V end was cut by 6 bases, the J end by 4 bases, with 19 bases between. The germline V gene encodes CDR1 SQVTM and CDR2 ANQGSEA. The CDR3 spans 15 residues. Here the CDR3 DNA reads TGCAGCGTCCCCGGAGAAGTGGGGCCGTACAATGAGCAGTTCTTC. This encodes CSVPGEVGPYNEQFF.

The chain links TRBV7-6 to TRBJ2-3; tentatively, D is TRBD2 (6 bases). CDR1 and CDR2 from the germline V gene are SGHVS and FNYEAQ. Trimming left V 5 bases short and J 2 bases short, with 23 bases between. The CDR3 is 18 amino acids. CDR3: CASSGDSVADLHTDTQYF. In nucleotides, the CDR3 is TGTGCCAGCAGCGGGGACTCAGTAGCGGACCTACACACAGATACGCAGTATTTT.

The table lists this clonotype with a few counts. This chain links TRBV11-2 with TRBJ2-5; no clear D gene. V lost 5 bases and J lost 3, with 22 bases in between. This CDR3 contains 17 residues. The germline CDR1 and CDR2 sequences are SGHAT and FQNNGV. This CDR3 reads CASSPPGHGVRKETQYF. For the CDR3, the DNA is TGTGCCAGCAGCCCCCCTGGGCATGGAGTTAGGAAAGAGACCCAGTACTTC.

Remarks on this clonotype: At one end the junction does not follow the germline gene, possibly because of a read error. The chain uses TRBV11-3 and TRBJ2-1, with D perhaps assigned TRBD1 or TRBD2 (6 bases each). CDR3 length equals 13 residues. Germline CDR1 and CDR2: SGHNT and YENEEA. In nucleotides, the CDR3 is TGTGTCAGCAGTGCCGGGGGCTACAATGAGCTGCTCTTC. Its translation is CVSSAGGYNELLF.

CDR3 nucleotide sequence: TGTGCCAGCAGCTTAGTCGGGGCAGGTCTAAGCACAGATACGCAGTATTTT. Amino acids: CASSLVGAGLSTDTQYF. This chain connects TRBV11-2 to TRBJ2-3; D could derive from TRBD1 or TRBD2 (5 bases each). CDR1 and CDR2 (germline): SGHAT, FQNNGV. The V and J ends lost 1 base and 0 bases respectively, with 14 bases between them. There are 17 residues in the CDR3.

About this clonotype itself: No conserved phenylalanine or tryptophan ends this CDR3, so it is likely a read error. The CDR3 sequence is CASRSSGSAITGELFV. The CDR3 DNA sequence: TGTGCCAGCAGGAGCTCTGGAAGCGCTATCACCGGGGAGCTGTTTGTT. This chain joins TRBV5-4 and TRBJ2-2; D is uncertain. Trimming removed 5 bases at V and 4 bases at J, with 18 bases between. Germline lookup yields CDR1 SGHNT and CDR2 YYREEE (reference sequence). The CDR3 consists of 16 residues.

As concerns this clonotype: The junction and the germline gene differ at one end; a read error may be behind it. CDR3 sequence reads: CACSYEVSSSYEQYF. CDR3 sequence (DNA): TGTGCCTGCAGTTACGAGGTCAGCAGCTCCTACGAGCAGTACTTC. The chain is built from TRBV6-5 and TRBJ2-7; D unresolved. The CDR3 has 15 amino acids. CDR1 is MNHEY and CDR2 is SVGAGI in the germline V gene.